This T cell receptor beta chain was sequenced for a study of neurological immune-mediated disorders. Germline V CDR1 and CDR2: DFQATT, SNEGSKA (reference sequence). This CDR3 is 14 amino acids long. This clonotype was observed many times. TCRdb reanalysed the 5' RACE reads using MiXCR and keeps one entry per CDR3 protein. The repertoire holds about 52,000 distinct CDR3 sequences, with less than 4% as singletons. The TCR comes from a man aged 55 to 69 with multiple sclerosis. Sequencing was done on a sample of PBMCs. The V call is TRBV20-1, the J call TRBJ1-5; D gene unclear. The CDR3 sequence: CRDEPGYGNQPQHF. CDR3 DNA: TGCAGGGACGAACCGGGGTATGGCAATCAGCCCCAGCATTTT.